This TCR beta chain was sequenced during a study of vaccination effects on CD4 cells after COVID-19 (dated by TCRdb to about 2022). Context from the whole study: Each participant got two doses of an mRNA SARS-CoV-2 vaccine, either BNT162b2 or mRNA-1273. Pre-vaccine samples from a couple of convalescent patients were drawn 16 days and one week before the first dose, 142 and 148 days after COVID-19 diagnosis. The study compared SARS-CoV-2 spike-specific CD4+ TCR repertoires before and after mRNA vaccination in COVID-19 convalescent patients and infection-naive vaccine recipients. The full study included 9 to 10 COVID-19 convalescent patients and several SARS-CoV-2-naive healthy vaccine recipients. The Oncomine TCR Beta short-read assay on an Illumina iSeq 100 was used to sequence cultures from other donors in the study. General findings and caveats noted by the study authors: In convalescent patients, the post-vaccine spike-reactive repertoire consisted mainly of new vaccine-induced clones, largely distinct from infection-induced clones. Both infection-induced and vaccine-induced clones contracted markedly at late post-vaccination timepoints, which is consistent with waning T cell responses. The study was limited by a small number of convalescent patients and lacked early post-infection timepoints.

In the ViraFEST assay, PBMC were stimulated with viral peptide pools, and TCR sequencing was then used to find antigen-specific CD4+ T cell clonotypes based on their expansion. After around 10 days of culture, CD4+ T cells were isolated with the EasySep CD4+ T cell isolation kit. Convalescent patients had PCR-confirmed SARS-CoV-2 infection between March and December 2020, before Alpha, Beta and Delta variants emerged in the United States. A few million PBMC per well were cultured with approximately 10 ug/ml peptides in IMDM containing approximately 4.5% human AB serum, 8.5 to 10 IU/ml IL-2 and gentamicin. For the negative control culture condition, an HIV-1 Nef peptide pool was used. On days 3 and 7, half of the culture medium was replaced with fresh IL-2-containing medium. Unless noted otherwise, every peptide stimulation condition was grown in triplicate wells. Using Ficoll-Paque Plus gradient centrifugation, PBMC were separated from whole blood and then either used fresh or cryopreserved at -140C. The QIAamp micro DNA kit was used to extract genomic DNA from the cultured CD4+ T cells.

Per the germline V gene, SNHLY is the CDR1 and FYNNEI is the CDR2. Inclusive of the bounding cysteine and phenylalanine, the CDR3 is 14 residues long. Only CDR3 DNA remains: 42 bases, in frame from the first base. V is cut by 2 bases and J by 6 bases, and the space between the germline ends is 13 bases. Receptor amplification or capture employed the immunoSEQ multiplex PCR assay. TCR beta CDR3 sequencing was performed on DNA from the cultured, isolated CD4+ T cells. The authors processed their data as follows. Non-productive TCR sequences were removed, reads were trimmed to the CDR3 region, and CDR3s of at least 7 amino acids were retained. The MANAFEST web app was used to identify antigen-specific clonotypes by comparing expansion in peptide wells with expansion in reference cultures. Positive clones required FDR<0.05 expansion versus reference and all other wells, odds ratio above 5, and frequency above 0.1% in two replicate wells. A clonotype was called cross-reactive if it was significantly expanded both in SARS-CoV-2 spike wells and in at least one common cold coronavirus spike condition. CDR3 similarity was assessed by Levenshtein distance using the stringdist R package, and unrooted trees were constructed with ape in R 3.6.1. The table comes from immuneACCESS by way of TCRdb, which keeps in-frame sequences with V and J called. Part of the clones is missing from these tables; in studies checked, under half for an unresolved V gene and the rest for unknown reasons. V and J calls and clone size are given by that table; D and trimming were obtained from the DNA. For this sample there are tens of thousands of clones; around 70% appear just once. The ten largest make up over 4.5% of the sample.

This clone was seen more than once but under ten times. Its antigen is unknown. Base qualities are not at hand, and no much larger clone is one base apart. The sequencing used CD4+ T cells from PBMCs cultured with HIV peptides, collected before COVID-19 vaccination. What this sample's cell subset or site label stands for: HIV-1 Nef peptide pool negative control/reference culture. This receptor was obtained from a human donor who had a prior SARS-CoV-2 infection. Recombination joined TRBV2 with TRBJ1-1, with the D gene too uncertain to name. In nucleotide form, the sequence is TGTGCCAGCAGTGAAAGTCAGAGGGATCCTGAAGCTTTCTTT. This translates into CASSESQRDPEAFF.